This note documents a single T cell receptor beta chain sequence. These data originate in a study of blood T cell repertoires in COVID-19. This CDR3 has 14 amino acids. Germline lookup yields CDR1 MNHEY and CDR2 SVGAGI. The V and J ends lost 6 bases and 8 bases, in that order; junction bases with no gene match: 8. Assay: immunoSEQ multiplex PCR; the TCRdb copy retains only in-frame clones and omits some. The table lists about 310,000 clones, 90% of them singletons. The specimen was peripheral blood. The clonotype comes from a woman in her twenties or thirties with COVID-19, enrolled during active disease. The rearrangement uses TRBV6-5 and TRBJ2-2, with 8 bases lining up with TRBD2. As DNA, the CDR3 is TGTGCCAGCAGGGGAGCGGGAGACAGTGGGGAGCTGTTTTTT. This translates into CASRGAGDSGELFF.